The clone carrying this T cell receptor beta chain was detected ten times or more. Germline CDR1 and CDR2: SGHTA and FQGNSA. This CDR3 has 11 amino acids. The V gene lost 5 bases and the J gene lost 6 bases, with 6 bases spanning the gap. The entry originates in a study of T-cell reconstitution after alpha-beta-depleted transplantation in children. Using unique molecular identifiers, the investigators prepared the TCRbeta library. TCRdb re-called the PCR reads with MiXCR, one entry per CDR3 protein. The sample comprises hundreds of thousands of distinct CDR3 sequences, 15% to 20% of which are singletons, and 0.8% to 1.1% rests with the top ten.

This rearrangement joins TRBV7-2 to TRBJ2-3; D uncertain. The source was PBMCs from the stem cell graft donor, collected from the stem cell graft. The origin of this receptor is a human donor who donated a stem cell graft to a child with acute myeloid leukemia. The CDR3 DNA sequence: TGTGCCAGCAGCCCCAAGGATACGCAGTATTTT. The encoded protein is CASSPKDTQYF.